This T cell receptor (beta chain) comes out of a study of shared clonotypes between healthy human individuals. Sequencing was at deep level. Here immunoSEQ multiplex PCR was the method, and the copy in TCRdb shows in-frame clones only, minus some. Of roughly 650,000 clones listed, almost 97% were seen once; the top ten hold approximately 0.057%. Trimming at V came to 4 bases and at J to 1 base, leaving 6 bases not matched to a gene. The CDR3 is 16 amino acids. The germline V gene has CDR1 MGHRA and CDR2 YSYEKL. This chain connects TRBV4-1 to TRBJ2-7; the match to TRBD2 covers 11 bases. The sample consisted of naive CD4+ T cells sorted from blood. Subset specified: CD45RA+ positively selected. The sequence came from a woman in her twenties or thirties in good health. The CDR3 region has the DNA TGCGCCAGCAGCCGCCATAGCGGGAGGGCATCCTACGAGCAGTACTTC. This translates into CASSRHSGRASYEQYF.